This TCR beta chain was captured in a study of T-cell memory formation after mild COVID-19. Whole-study results and caveats: Contracting clones localized mainly to CM and EM when CD4+ and mainly to EMRA when CD8+. Second-wave clones with a day 37 peak had unconfirmed SARS-CoV-2 specificity. Clones shrinking between day 15 and 85 showed a balanced CD4/CD8 split, and those that grew later tilted toward CD4+. Memory sampled before infection contained some responding clones, suggesting cross-reactive memory joined.

Each CDR3 protein is one row after TCRdb ran MiXCR on the 5' RACE reads. The sample has roughly 110,000 distinct CDR3 sequences; about 20% are singletons. CDR1 is SGDLS and CDR2 is YYNGEE in the germline V gene. Trimming pared 2 bases from V and 2 bases from J, leaving 14 bases between. CDR3 length equals 15 residues. As regards this clonotype: Its antigen is not identified.

The receptor comes from a man in his late teens or twenties who had mild COVID-19 (a few samples of this study predate the infection). Cell type and time point are not known. The gene calls are TRBV9 and TRBJ2-7; TRBD2 might be the D (6 bases). Sequencing was performed on PBMCs or a T cell subset sorted from them (not recorded which). The CDR3 protein is CASSVGGTPTYEQYF. Here the CDR3 DNA reads TGTGCCAGCAGCGTCGGCGGGACCCCAACCTACGAGCAGTACTTC.